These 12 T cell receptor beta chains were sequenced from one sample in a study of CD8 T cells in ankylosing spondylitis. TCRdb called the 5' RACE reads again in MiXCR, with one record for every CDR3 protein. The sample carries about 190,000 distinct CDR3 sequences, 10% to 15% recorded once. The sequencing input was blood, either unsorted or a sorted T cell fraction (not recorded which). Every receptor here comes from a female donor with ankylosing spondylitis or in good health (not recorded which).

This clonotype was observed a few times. Here the CDR3 reads CASSATGGYTGELFF. The CDR3 region has the DNA TGTGCCAGCAGTGCAACGGGAGGATACACCGGGGAGCTGTTTTTT. The chain recombines TRBV2 with TRBJ2-2; 7 bases match TRBD2. This CDR3 contains 15 residues. Trimming removed 4 bases from V and 3 bases from J; junction bases left unmatched: 5. From germline, CDR1 is SNHLY and CDR2 FYNNEI.

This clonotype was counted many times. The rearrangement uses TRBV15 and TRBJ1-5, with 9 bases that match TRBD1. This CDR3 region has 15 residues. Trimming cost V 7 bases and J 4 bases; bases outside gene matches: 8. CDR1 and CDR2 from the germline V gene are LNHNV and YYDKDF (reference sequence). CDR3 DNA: TGTGCCACCACCCACCCCGGGACAGGGAATCAGCCCCAGCATTTT. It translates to CATTHPGTGNQPQHF.

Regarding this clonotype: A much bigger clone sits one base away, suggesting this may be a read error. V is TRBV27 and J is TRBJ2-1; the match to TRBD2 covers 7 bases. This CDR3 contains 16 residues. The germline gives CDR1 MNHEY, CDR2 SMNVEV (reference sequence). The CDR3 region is CASSFARGSGNNDQFF. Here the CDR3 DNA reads TGTGCCAGCAGTTTCGCTCGCGGGAGTGGGAACAATGACCAGTTCTTC.

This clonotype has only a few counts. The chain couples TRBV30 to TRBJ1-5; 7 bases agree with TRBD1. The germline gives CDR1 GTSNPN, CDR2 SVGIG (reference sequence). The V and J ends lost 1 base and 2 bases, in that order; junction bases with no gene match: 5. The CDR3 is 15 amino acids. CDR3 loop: CAWSALTGGNQPQHF. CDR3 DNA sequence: TGTGCCTGGAGTGCGTTAACAGGGGGCAATCAGCCCCAGCATTTT.

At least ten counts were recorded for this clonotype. CDR3 protein: CASSSDRYNSPLHF. The CDR3 nucleotides read TGTGCCAGCAGTTCCGACCGCTATAATTCACCCCTCCACTTT. The V and J genes are TRBV27 and TRBJ1-6; D not resolved. From germline, CDR1 is MNHEY and CDR2 SMNVEV (reference sequence). The germline V and J ends were trimmed by 4 bases and 3 bases, with 7 bases remaining between them. This CDR3 region has 14 residues.

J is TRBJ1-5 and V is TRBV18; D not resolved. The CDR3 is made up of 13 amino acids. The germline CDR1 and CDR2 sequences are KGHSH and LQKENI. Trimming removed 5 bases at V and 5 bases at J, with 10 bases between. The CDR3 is CASSVSQDQPQHF. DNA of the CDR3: TGTGCCAGCTCAGTCTCCCAAGATCAGCCCCAGCATTTT.

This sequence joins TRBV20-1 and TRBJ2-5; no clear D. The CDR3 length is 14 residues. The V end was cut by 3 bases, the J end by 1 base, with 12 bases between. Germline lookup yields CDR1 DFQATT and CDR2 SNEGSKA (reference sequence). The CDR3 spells CSASPSGLQETQYF. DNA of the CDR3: TGCAGTGCTAGCCCCAGTGGGCTCCAAGAGACCCAGTACTTC.

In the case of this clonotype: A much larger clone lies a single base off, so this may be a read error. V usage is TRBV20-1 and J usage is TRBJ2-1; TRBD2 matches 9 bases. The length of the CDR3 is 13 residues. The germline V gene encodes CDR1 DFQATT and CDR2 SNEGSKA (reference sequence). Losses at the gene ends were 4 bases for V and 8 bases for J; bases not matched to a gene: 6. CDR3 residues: CSANSGSADEQFF. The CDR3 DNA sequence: TGCAGTGCTAATAGCGGGAGTGCCGATGAGCAGTTCTTC.

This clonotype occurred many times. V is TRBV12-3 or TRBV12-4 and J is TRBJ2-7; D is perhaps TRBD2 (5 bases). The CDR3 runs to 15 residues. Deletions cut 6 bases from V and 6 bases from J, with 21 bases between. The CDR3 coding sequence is TGTGCCAGCAGCCCCCCCGGGGTAGCTGCCCTCGAGCAGTACTTC. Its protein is CASSPPGVAALEQYF.

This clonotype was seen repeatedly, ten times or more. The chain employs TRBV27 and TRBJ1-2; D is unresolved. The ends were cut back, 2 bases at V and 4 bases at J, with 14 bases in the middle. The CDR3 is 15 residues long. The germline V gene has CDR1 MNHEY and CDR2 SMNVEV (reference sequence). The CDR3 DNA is TGTGCCAGCAGTTTAACCTCCCCGCGAGGCTATGGCTACACCTTC. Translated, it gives CASSLTSPRGYGYTF.

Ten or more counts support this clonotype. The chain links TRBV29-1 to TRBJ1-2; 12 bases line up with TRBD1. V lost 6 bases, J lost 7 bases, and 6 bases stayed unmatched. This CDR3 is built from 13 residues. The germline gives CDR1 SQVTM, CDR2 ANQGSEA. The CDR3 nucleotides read TGCAGCGTAGACGGGACAGGGGGCTTTGGCTACACCTTC. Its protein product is CSVDGTGGFGYTF.

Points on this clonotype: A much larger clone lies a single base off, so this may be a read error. CDR3 bases: TGTGCCATCCGTTCCTCGGCTGAAGCTTTCTTT. It yields the protein CAIRSSAEAFF. The chain joins TRBV28 to TRBJ1-1; no firm D call. Trimming removed 10 bases at V and 6 bases at J, with 12 bases between. The CDR3 loop spans 11 amino acids. The germline CDR1 and CDR2 sequences are MDHEN and SYDVKM. The whole variable domain, filled in from reference TRBV28 and TRBJ1-1, reads DVKVTQSSRYLVKRTGEKVFLECVQDMDHENMFWYRQDPGLGLRLIYFSYDVKMKEKGDIPEGYSVSREKKERFSLILESASTNQTSMYLCAIRSSAEAFFGQGTRLTVV.